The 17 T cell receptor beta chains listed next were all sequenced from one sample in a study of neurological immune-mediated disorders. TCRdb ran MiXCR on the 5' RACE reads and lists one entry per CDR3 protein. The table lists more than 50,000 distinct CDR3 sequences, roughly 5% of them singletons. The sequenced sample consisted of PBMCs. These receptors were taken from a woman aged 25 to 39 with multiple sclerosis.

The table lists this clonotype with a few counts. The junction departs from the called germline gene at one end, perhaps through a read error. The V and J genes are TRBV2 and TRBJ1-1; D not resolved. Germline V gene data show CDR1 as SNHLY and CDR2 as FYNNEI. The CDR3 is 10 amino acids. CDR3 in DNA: TGTGCCAGAAGTGATGCTGAAGCTTTCTTT. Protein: CARSDAEAFF.

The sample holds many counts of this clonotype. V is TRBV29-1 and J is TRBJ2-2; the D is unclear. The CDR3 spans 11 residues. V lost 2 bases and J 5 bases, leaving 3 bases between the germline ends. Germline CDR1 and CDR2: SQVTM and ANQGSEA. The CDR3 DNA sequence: TGCAGCGTTGAATCAACCGGGGAGCTGTTTTTT. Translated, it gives CSVESTGELFF.

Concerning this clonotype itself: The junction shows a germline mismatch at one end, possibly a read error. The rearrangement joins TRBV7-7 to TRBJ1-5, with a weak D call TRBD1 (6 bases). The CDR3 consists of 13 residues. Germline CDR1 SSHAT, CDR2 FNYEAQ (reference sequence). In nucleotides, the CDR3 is TGTGCTAGCAGCTTAGACAGGAGTCAGCCCCAGCATTTT. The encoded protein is CASSLDRSQPQHF. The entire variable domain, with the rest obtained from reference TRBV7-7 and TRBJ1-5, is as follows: GAGVSQSPRYKVTKRGQDVTLRCDPISSHATLYWYQQALGQGPEFLTYFNYEAQPDKSGLPSDRFSAERPEGSISTLTIQRTEQRDSAMYRCASSLDRSQPQHFGDGTRLSIL.

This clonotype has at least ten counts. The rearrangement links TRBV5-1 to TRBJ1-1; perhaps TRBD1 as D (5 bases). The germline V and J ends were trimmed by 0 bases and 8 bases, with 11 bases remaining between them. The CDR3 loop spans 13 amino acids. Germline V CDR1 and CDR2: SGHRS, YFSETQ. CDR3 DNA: TGCGCCAGCAGCTTGGGACAGAGAGGGGAAGCTTTCTTT. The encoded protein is CASSLGQRGEAFF.

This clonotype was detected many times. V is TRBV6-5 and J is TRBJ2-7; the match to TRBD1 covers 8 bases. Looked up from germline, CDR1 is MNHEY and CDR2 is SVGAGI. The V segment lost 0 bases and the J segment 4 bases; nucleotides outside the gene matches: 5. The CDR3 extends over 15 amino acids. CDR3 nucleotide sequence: TGTGCCAGCAGTTACTCCGGGACAGGTCGGTACGAGCAGTACTTC. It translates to CASSYSGTGRYEQYF.

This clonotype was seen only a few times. As DNA, the CDR3 is TGTGCCAGCAGCCCCCTAACAGCGGTGGTGAACACTGAAGCTTTCTTT. Translating gives CASSPLTAVVNTEAFF. The chain couples TRBV5-5 to TRBJ1-1, with D uncertain. The V end was cut by 4 bases, the J end by 0 bases, with 16 bases between. Germline values: CDR1 SGHKS, CDR2 YYEKEE (reference sequence). The CDR3 runs 16 residues.

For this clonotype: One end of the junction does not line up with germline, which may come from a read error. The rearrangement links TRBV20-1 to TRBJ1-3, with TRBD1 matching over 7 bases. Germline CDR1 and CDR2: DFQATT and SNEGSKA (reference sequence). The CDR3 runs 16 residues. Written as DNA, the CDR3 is TGCAGTGCCGCCCCGATGACAGGGAGGTCTGGAAAAACCATATATTTT. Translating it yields CSAAPMTGRSGKTIYF.

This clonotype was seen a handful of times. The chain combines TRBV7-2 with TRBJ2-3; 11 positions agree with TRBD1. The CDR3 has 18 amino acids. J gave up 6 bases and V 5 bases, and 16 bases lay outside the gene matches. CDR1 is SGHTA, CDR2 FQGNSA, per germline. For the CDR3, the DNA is TGTGCCAGCAGCGGGATGGAGGGACAGGGGGGGCTAACTGATACGCAGTATTTT. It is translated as CASSGMEGQGGLTDTQYF.

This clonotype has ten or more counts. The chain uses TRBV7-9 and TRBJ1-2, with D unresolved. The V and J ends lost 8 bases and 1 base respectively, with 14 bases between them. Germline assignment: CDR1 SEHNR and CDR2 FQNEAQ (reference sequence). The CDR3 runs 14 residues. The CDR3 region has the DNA TGTGCCAGCGTGACTGTAGGATTTAACTATGGCTACACCTTC. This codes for CASVTVGFNYGYTF.

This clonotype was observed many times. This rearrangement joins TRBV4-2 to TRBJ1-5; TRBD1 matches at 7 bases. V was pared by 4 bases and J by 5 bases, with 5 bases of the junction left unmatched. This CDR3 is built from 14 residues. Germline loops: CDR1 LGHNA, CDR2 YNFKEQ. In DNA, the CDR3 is TGTGCCAGCAGCCCCGGACAGGATGATCAGCCCCAGCATTTT. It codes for CASSPGQDDQPQHF.

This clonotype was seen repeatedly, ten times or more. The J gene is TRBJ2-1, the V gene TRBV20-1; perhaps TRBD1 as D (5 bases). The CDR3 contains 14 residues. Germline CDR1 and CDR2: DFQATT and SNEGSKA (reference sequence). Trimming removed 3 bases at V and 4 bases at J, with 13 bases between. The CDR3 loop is CSASTTEGYNEQFF. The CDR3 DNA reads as TGCAGTGCTAGTACGACAGAAGGGTACAATGAGCAGTTCTTC.

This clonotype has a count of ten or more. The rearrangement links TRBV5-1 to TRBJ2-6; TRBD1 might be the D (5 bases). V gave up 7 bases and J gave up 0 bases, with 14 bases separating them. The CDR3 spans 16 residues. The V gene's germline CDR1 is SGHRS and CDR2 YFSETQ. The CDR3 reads CASSPRAASGANVLTF. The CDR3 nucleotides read TGCGCCAGCTCCCCCAGGGCAGCCTCTGGGGCCAACGTCCTGACTTTC.

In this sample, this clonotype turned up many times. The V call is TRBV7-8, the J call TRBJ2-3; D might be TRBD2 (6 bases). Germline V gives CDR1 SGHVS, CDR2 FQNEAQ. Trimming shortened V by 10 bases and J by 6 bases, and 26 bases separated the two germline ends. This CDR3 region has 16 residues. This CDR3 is CATEPEGNKKGDTQYF. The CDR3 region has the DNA TGTGCCACCGAGCCGGAGGGAAACAAAAAAGGGGATACGCAGTATTTT.

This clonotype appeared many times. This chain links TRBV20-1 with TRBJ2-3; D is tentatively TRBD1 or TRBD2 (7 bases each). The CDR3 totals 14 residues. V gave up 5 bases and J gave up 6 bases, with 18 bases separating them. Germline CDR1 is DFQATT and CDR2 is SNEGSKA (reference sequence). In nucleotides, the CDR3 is TGCAGTGCTCAATGGGCTCAGGGGGGGGATACGCAGTATTTT. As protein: CSAQWAQGGDTQYF.

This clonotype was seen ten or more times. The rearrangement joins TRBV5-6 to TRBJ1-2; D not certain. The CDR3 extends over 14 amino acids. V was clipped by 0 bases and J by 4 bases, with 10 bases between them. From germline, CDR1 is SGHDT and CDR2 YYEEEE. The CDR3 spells CASSLVVSSYGYTF. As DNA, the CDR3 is TGTGCCAGCAGCTTGGTAGTGTCCAGCTATGGCTACACCTTC.

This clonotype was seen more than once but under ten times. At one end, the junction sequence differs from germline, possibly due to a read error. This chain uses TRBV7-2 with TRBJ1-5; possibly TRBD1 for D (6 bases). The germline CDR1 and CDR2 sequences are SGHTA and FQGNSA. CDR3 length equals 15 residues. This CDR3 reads CASSLDGGLGQPQNF. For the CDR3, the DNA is TGTGCCAGCAGCTTAGATGGGGGGCTAGGGCAGCCCCAGAATTTT.

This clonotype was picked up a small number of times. The chain's CDR3 is CSARGAGQGYIQYF. DNA for the CDR3: TGCAGTGCTAGAGGGGCGGGACAGGGTTACATTCAGTACTTC. J is TRBJ2-4 and V is TRBV20-1; 9 nucleotides line up with TRBD1. The CDR3 totals 14 residues. Germline V gene sequence: CDR1 DFQATT, CDR2 SNEGSKA (reference sequence). V was clipped by 1 base and J by 8 bases; unmatched bases: 6.